This T cell receptor beta chain came from a study of blood T cell repertoires in COVID-19. Study-level background: Sites in the United States, Italy and Spain provided acute and convalescent COVID-19 samples. Sources were T cells, B-cell-depleted T cells, or PBMCs; the material itself was cDNA or gDNA.

TCRdb's table, derived via immunoSEQ multiplex PCR, lists solely in-frame clones and lacks some. The table shows a few hundred thousand clones, with roughly 87% occurring only once. CDR3 length equals 14 residues. The V gene lost 1 base and the J gene lost 2 bases, with 7 bases spanning the gap. Germline V CDR1 and CDR2: SGHRS, YFSETQ. The chain is built from TRBV5-1 and TRBJ1-3; unclear D gene. This TCR derives from a man younger than 30 with active or convalescent COVID-19. The sequenced sample consisted of peripheral blood. The CDR3 is CASSLTQTGNTIYF. Written as DNA, the CDR3 is TGCGCCAGCAGCTTGACCCAGACTGGAAACACCATATATTTT.